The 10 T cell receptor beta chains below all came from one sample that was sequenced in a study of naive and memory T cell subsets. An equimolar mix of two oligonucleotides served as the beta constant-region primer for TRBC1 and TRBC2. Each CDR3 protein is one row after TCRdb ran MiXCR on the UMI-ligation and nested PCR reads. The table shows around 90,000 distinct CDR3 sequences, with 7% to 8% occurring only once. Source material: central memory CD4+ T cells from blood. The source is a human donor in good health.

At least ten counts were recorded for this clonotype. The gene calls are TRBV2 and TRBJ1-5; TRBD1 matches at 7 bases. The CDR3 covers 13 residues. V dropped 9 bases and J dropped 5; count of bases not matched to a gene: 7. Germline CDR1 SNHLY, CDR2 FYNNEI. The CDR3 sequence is CASTTGAHQPQHF. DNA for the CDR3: TGTGCCAGTACTACAGGGGCCCATCAGCCCCAGCATTTT.

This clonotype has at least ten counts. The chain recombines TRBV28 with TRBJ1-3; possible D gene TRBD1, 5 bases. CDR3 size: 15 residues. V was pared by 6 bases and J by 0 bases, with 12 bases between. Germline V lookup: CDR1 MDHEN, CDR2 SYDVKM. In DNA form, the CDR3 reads TGTGCCAGCAGATCACAGGAGATCTCTGGAAACACCATATATTTT. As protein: CASRSQEISGNTIYF.

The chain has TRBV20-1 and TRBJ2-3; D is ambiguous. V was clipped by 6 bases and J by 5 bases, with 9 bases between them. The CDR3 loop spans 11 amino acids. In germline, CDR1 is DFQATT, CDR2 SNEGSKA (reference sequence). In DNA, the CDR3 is TGCAGTGCCAAACGAAGAGATACGCAGTATTTT. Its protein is CSAKRRDTQYF.

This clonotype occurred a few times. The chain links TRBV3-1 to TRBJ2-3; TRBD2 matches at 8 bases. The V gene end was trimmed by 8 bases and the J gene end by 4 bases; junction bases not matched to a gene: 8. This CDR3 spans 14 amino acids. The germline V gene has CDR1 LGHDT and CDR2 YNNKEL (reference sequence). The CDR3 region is CASRTSKFSDTQYF. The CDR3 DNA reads TGTGCCAGCCGGACTAGCAAGTTCTCAGATACGCAGTATTTT.

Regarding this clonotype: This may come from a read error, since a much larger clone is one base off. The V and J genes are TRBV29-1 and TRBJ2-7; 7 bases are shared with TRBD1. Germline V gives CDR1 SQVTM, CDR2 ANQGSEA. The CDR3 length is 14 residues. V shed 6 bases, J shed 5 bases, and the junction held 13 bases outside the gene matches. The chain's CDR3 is CSVVNARGPNEQYF. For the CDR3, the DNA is TGCAGCGTCGTGAATGCGAGGGGGCCAAACGAGCAGTACTTC.

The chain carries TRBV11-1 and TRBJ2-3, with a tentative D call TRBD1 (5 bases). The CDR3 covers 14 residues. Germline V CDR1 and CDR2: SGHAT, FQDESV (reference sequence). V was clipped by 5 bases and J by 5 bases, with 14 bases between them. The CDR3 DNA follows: TGTGCCAGCAGCCCAGGGTCTAGTGGAGATACGCAGTATTTT. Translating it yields CASSPGSSGDTQYF. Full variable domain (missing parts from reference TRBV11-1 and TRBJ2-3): EAEVAQSPRYKITEKSQAVAFWCDPISGHATLYWYRQILGQGPELLVQFQDESVVDDSQLPKDRFSAERLKGVDSTLKIQPAELGDSAMYLCASSPGSSGDTQYFGPGTRLTVL.

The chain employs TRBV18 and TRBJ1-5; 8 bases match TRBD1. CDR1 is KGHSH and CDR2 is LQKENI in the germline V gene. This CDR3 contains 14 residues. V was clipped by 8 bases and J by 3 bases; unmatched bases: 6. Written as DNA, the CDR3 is TGTGCCAGCCGGGACAGGAACAACAATCAGCCCCAGCATTTT. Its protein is CASRDRNNNQPQHF.

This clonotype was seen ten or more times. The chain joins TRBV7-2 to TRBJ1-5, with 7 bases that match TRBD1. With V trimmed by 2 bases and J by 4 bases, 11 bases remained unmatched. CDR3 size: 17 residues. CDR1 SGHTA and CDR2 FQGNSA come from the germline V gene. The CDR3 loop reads CASSLPQDRSDNQPQHF. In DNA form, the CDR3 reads TGTGCCAGCAGCTTACCCCAGGACAGGAGCGATAATCAGCCCCAGCATTTT. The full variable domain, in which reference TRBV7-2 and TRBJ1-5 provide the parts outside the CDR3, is GAGVSQSPSNKVTEKGKDVELRCDPISGHTALYWYRQSLGQGLEFLIYFQGNSAPDKSGLPSDRFSAERTGGSVSTLTIQRTQQEDSAVYLCASSLPQDRSDNQPQHFGDGTRLSIL.

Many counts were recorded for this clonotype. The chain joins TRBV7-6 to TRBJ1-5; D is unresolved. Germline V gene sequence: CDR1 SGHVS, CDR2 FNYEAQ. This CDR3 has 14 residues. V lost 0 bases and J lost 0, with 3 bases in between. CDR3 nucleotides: TGTGCCAGCAGCTTAGCGCCTAGCAATCAGCCCCAGCATTTT. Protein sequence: CASSLAPSNQPQHF. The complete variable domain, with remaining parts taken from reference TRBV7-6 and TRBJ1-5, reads GAGVSQSPRYKVTKRGQDVALRCDPISGHVSLYWYRQALGQGPEFLTYFNYEAQQDKSGLPNDRFSAERPEGSISTLTIQRTEQRDSAMYRCASSLAPSNQPQHFGDGTRLSIL.

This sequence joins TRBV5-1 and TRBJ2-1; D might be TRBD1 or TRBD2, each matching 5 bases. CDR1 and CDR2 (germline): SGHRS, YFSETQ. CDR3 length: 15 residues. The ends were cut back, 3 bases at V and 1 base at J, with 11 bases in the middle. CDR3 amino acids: CASSSGTPSYNEQFF. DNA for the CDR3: TGCGCCAGCAGCTCCGGGACCCCTTCCTACAATGAGCAGTTCTTC.